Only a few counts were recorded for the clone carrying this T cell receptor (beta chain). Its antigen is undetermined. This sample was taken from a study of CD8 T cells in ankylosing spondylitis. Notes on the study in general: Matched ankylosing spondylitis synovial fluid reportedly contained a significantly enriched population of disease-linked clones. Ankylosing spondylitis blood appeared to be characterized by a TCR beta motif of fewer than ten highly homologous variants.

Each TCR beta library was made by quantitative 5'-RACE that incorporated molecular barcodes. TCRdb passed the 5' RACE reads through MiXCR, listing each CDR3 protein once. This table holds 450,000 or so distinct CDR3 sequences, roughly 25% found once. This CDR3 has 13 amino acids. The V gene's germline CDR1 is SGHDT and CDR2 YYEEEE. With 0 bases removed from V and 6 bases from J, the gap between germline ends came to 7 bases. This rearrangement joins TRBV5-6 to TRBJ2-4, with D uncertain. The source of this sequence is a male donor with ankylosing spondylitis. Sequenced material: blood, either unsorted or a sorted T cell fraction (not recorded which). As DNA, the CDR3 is TGTGCCAGCAGCTTGGTTAGTACAAACATTCAGTACTTC. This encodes CASSLVSTNIQYF. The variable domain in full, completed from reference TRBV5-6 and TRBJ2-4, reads DAGVTQSPTHLIKTRGQQVTLRCSPKSGHDTVSWYQQALGQGPQFIFQYYEEEERQRGNFPDRFSGHQFPNYSSELNVNALLLGDSALYLCASSLVSTNIQYFGAGTRLSVL.